The 14 T cell receptor beta chains below were found in one sample sequenced in a study of OX40 agonist ivuxolimab in advanced cancers. TCRdb's table, derived via immunoSEQ multiplex PCR, lists solely in-frame clones and lacks some. The sample records 65,000 to 90,000 clones, 70% to 90% being singletons. The source was CD4+ or CD8+ T cells sorted from blood, collected in a trial of the OX40 agonist ivuxolimab. The receptors come from an adult with an advanced solid tumor such as melanoma, head and neck, liver or kidney cancer.

V usage is TRBV4-1 and J usage is TRBJ1-5; D is uncertain. This CDR3 is 16 amino acids long. Trimming cost V 0 bases and J 3 bases, with 12 bases left between them. In germline, CDR1 is MGHRA, CDR2 YSYEKL. The CDR3 loop is CASSQEGSRTNQPQHF. In nucleotides, the CDR3 is TGCGCCAGCAGCCAAGAAGGGAGCAGGACCAATCAGCCCCAGCATTTT.

The rearrangement joins TRBV2 to TRBJ2-3; either TRBD1 or TRBD2 may supply D (5 bases each). Germline V gene lookup returns CDR1 SNHLY and CDR2 FYNNEI. This CDR3 has 13 amino acids. V lost 2 bases to trimming and J lost 9 bases, with 12 bases between them. The CDR3 reads CASSEFEGITQYF. CDR3 coding DNA: TGTGCCAGCAGTGAATTCGAGGGGATAACGCAGTATTTT.

This chain links TRBV15 with TRBJ2-3; either TRBD1 or TRBD2 may fit D (5 bases each). CDR3 size: 15 residues. Germline lookup yields CDR1 LNHNV and CDR2 YYDKDF (reference sequence). V lost 0 bases, J lost 6 bases, and 13 bases lay in between. CDR3 nucleotide sequence: TGTGCCACCAGCAGAGATTGGGGGATCGGGGATACGCAGTATTTT. It specifies CATSRDWGIGDTQYF.

V is TRBV9 and J is TRBJ2-3; TRBD2 agrees at 12 bases. V lost 4 bases to trimming and J lost 9 bases; unmatched junction nucleotides: 21. There are 19 residues in the CDR3. Germline CDR1 is SGDLS and CDR2 is YYNGEE. CDR3 bases: TGTGCCAGCAGCCCCCCCTATGGGACTAGCGGGCCTTACAGTCGGACGCAGTATTTT. Translating it yields CASSPPYGTSGPYSRTQYF. The whole variable domain, remainder taken from reference TRBV9 and TRBJ2-3, is DSGVTQTPKHLITATGQRVTLRCSPRSGDLSVYWYQQSLDQGLQFLIQYYNGEERAKGNILERFSAQQFPDLHSELNLSSLELGDSALYFCASSPPYGTSGPYSRTQYFGPGTRLTVL.

This clone was counted a few times. V and J are TRBV9 and TRBJ2-1; 9 positions match TRBD2. V lost 4 bases to trimming and J lost 8 bases; unmatched junction nucleotides: 10. Germline CDR1 and CDR2: SGDLS and YYNGEE. The CDR3 sequence is 15 residues long. CDR3 DNA sequence: TGTGCCAGCAGCCCTTTAGCGGGAGTAAGCCATGAGCAGTTCTTC. This translates into CASSPLAGVSHEQFF.

The rearrangement links TRBV7-8 to TRBJ2-7; 9 bases fit TRBD2. This CDR3 region has 15 residues. Germline V CDR1 and CDR2: SGHVS, FQNEAQ. V was clipped by 0 bases and J by 4 bases; unmatched bases: 4. CDR3 nucleotide sequence: TGTGCCAGCAGCTTAGCGGCGGGAGGGCCTTACGAGCAGTACTTC. It encodes CASSLAAGGPYEQYF.

The rearrangement links TRBV27 to TRBJ2-7; either TRBD1 or TRBD2 may supply D (5 bases each). The V end lost 8 bases, the J end lost 3 bases, and 23 bases lay between the germline ends. CDR3 length equals 16 residues. Germline V lookup: CDR1 MNHEY, CDR2 SMNVEV (reference sequence). CDR3 nucleotides: TGTGCCAGCCGGGGCCTAGCAGCCCCCAATTACTACGAGCAGTACTTC. It encodes CASRGLAAPNYYEQYF.

This clone was observed a single time. The rearrangement links TRBV6-5 to TRBJ1-5; D unresolved. The CDR3 loop spans 13 amino acids. V gave up 5 bases and J gave up 7 bases, with 12 bases separating them. Germline V lookup: CDR1 MNHEY, CDR2 SVGAGI. Here the CDR3 reads CASSPRQEQPQHF. CDR3 sequence (DNA): TGTGCCAGCAGTCCCCGCCAAGAACAGCCCCAGCATTTT.

CDR3 sequence reads: CASKSGEIYGYTF. The CDR3 coding sequence is TGCGCCAGCAAGTCGGGGGAAATCTATGGCTACACCTTC. The V call is TRBV5-1, the J call TRBJ1-2; perhaps TRBD1 as D (5 bases). The CDR3 runs to 13 residues. CDR1 is SGHRS, CDR2 YFSETQ, per germline. Trimming stripped 6 bases from V and 4 bases from J, with 13 bases between.

The chain links TRBV6-6 to TRBJ2-7; 7 positions agree with TRBD2. Germline CDR1 and CDR2: MNHNY and SVGAGI (reference sequence). The CDR3 has 12 amino acids. V shed 8 bases and J 4 bases; nucleotides not matched to a gene: 5. CDR3 sequence (DNA): TGTGCCAGCGGGGGGGTTCTGTACGAGCAGTACTTC. Translated, it gives CASGGVLYEQYF.

As regards this clone: Other nucleotide sequences from this sample produce the same CDR3. The gene calls are TRBV15 and TRBJ2-5; unclear D gene. V was shortened by 3 bases and J by 4 bases, with 6 bases between the two germline ends. Looked up from germline, CDR1 is LNHNV and CDR2 is YYDKDF (reference sequence). This CDR3 has 12 residues. CDR3 residues: CATSRAGETQYF. Here the CDR3 DNA reads TGTGCCACCAGCAGGGCTGGAGAGACCCAGTACTTC.

This clone was observed a single time. V is TRBV5-4 and J is TRBJ2-5, with 15 bases fitting TRBD2. Germline CDR1 is SGHNT and CDR2 is YYREEE (reference sequence). Unmatched junction bases numbered 5, after V lost 3 bases and J lost 5 bases. The CDR3 consists of 16 residues. The CDR3 sequence is CASSSGLAGGGETQYF. For the CDR3, the DNA is TGTGCCAGCAGCTCGGGACTAGCGGGAGGAGGGGAGACCCAGTACTTC. The full variable domain, completed using reference TRBV5-4 and TRBJ2-5, is ETGVTQSPTHLIKTRGQQVTLRCSSQSGHNTVSWYQQALGQGPQFIFQYYREEENGRGNFPPRFSGLQFPNYSSELNVNALELDDSALYLCASSSGLAGGGETQYFGPGTRLLVL.

J is TRBJ2-1 and V is TRBV19, with D unclear. Germline V gives CDR1 LNHDA, CDR2 SQIVND (reference sequence). Trimming took 5 bases from V and 0 from J, leaving 11 bases between them. This CDR3 is built from 15 residues. The CDR3 DNA reads TGTGCCAGTAGTCCCTTCATTAGCTCCTACAATGAGCAGTTCTTC. It specifies CASSPFISSYNEQFF.

This clone has at least ten counts. The genes are TRBV7-2 and TRBJ2-7, with TRBD2 matching 10 bases. The J segment lost 2 bases and the V segment lost 0 bases, leaving 1 base of the junction unmatched. CDR1 and CDR2 (germline): SGHTA, FQGNSA. The CDR3 has 15 residues. Written as DNA, the CDR3 is TGTGCCAGCAGCTTAGCCGGGACTAGCGCCTACGAGCAGTACTTC. It is translated as CASSLAGTSAYEQYF.